What follows is one TCR beta chain and its context. This clone was counted a few times. Which antigen it targets is not known. No much larger clone exists at a distance of one base, and base qualities are not known. CDR1 is given as MNHEY and CDR2 as SVGAGI, both from the germline V gene. V is cut by 0 bases and J by 3 bases, and the space between the germline ends is 11 bases. Including cysteine and phenylalanine, the CDR3 has 15 amino acids. Kept here is only the CDR3 DNA, which spans 45 bases and is read in frame from base 1. These data belong to a study of blood T cell repertoires in COVID-19 (dated by TCRdb to 2018 to 2020). The study in broad terms: Collaborator samples came from the United States, Italy and Spain and covered acute and convalescent phases of COVID-19. The dataset comprised deeply sampled blood TCRbeta repertoires from subjects exposed to, actively infected with, or recovered from COVID-19. Where HLA class I and class II types were available, the types were taken from metadata supplied by the sample provider, not from assay-based typing. The repertoires were released in a freely available public database meant as a resource for research on the immune response to SARS-CoV-2. The material from the prospective study consisted of cDNA or gDNA derived from T cells, B-cell-depleted T cells, or PBMCs. The sample metadata nearly always contained a de-identified subject ID, COVID-19 status, age in years and sex. The samples were drawn from two sources: the first 160 participants of the ongoing ImmuneRACE study, and over 1,000 subjects contributed by 6 global collaborators.

TCRbeta CDR3 regions were amplified from genomic DNA by means of the immunoSEQ Assay, a bias-controlled multiplex PCR. As for the original processing: Within the assay, amplification of reference gene primers was used to estimate how many nucleated cells each sample contained. Sequence reads were collapsed and filtered to measure the absolute abundance of every unique TCRbeta CDR3 rearrangement. For each sample, productive Simpson clonality was calculated as the square root of Simpson's diversity index over productive rearrangements. The clones in this table, taken by TCRdb from immuneACCESS, are in-frame only. Not every clone is retained; where verified, under half of the shortfall comes from an unresolved V gene, and the cause of the rest is unknown. That table supplies the V and J calls and clone size; D and trimming were determined from the DNA. The sample contains over 110,000 clones, more than 70% of them found a single time. The top ten constitute about 28% of the sample.

The full study reports these points: The amount of clinical and demographic metadata varied by source and participant and was provided uncurated.

Collaborating institutions collected whole blood in K2EDTA tubes following their own protocols. For TCRbeta analysis, collaborators shipped samples in one of three forms: frozen whole blood, isolated PBMCs, or DNA extracted from either of those sample types. Input material: peripheral blood. This clonotype was sampled from a human donor in a cohort sampled during active COVID-19. The chain links TRBV6-5 with TRBJ1-2; TRBD1 might be the D gene, on 6 matching bases. The nucleotides are TGTGCCAGCAGTTACTCAGGGCAGGGGTACTATGGCTACACCTTC. Its protein reads: CASSYSGQGYYGYTF.